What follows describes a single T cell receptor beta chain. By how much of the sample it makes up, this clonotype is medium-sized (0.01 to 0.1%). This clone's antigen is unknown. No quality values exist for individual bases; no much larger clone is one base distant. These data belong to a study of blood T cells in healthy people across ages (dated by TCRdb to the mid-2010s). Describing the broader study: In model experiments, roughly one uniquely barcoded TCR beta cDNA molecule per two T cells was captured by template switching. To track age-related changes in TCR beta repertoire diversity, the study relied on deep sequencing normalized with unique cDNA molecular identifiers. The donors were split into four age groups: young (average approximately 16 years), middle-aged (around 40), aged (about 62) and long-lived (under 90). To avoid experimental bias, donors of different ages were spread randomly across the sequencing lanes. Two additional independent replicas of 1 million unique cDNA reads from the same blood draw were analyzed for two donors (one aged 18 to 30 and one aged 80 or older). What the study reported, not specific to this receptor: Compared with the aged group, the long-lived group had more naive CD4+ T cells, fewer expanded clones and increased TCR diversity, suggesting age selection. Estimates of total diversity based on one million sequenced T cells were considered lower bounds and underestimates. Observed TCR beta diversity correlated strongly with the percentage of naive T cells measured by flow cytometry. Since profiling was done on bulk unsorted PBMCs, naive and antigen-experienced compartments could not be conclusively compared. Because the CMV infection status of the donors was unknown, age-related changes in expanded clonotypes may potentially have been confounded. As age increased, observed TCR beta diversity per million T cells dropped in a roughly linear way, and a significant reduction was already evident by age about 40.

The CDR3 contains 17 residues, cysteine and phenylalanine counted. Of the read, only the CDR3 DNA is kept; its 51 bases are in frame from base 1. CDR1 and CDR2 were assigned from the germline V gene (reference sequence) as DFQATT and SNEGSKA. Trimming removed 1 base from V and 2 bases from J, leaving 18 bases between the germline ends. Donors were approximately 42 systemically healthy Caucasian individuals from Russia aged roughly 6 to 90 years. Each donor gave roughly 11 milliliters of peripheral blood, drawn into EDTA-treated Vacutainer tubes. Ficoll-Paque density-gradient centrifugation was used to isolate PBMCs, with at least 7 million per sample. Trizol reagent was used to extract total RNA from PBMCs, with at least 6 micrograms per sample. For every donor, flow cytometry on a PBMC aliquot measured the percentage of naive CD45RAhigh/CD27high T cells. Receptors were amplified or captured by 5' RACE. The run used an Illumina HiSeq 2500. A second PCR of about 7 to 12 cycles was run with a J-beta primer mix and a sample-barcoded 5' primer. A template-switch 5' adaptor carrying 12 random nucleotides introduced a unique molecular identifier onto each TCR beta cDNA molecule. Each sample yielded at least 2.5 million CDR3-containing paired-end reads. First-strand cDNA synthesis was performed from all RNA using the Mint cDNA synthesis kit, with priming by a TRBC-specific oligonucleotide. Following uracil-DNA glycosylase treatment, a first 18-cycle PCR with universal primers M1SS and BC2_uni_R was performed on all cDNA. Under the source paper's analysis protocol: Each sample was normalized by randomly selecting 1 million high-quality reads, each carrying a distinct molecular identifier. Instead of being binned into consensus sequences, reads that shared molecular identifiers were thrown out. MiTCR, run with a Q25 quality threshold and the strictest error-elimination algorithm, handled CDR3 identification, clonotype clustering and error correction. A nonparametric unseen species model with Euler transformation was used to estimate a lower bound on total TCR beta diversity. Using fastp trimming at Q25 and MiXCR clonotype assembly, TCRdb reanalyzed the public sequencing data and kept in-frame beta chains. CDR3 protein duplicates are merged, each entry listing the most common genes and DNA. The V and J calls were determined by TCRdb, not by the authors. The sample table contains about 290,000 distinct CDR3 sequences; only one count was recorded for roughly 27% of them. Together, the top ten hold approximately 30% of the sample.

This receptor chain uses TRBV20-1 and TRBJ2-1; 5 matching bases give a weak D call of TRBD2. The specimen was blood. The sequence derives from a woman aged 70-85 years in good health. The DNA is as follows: TGCAGTGCTAGAGCATTGTTTTCCGGGGAGACCTACAATGAGCAGTTCTTC. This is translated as CSARALFSGETYNEQFF.